These T cell receptor beta chains were read from a single sample in a study of OX40 agonist ivuxolimab in advanced cancers. Produced via immunoSEQ multiplex PCR; TCRdb's table is partial and in-frame only. The sample records 14,000 or so clones, around 64% being singletons. Sequenced material: CD4+ or CD8+ T cells sorted from blood, taken in a trial of the OX40 agonist ivuxolimab. Receptors originate from an adult with an advanced solid tumor such as melanoma, head and neck, liver or kidney cancer. CDR3s include the opening cysteine and the closing phenylalanine or tryptophan. A D gene is named only where the DNA matches it firmly. Size is omitted from some rows. Given values are once, few, many or a class for expanded clones.

V gene: TRBV29-1; J gene: TRBJ2-7; D gene: .; clone size: once; CDR3 DNA: TGCAGCGCTTTGGACAGTTTCTACGAGCAGTACTTC; CDR3 protein: CSALDSFYEQYF
V gene: TRBV5-4; J gene: TRBJ2-7; D gene: .; clone size: .; CDR3 DNA: TGTGCCAGCAGCTGGGACTCCTCCTACGAGCAGTACTTC; CDR3 protein: CASSWDSSYEQYF
V gene: TRBV2; J gene: TRBJ2-7; D gene: TRBD1; clone size: .; CDR3 DNA: TGTGCCAGCGATTCCGGGACAGTCTCCTACGAGCAGTACTTC; CDR3 protein: CASDSGTVSYEQYF
V gene: TRBV6-5; J gene: TRBJ2-1; D gene: .; clone size: .; CDR3 DNA: TGTGCCAGCAGTTACTCGACACTAGCTTACGTTGAGCAGTTCTTC; CDR3 protein: CASSYSTLAYVEQFF
V gene: TRBV30; J gene: TRBJ2-7; D gene: TRBD2; clone size: .; CDR3 DNA: TGTGCCTGCCGCGGCGGGGGGGGCGGGTACGAGCAGTACTTC; CDR3 protein: CACRGGGGGYEQYF
V gene: TRBV6-1; J gene: TRBJ2-1; D gene: .; clone size: .; CDR3 DNA: TGTGCCAGCAGCGCAGGGGAGGGAGAGTACAATGAGCAGTTCTTC; CDR3 protein: CASSAGEGEYNEQFF
V gene: TRBV7-2; J gene: TRBJ2-7; D gene: .; clone size: .; CDR3 DNA: TGTGCCAGCAGCCCAGGAGGGGACAGCGAGCAGTACTTC; CDR3 protein: CASSPGGDSEQYF
V gene: TRBV6-5; J gene: TRBJ1-6; D gene: TRBD1; clone size: medium-sized; CDR3 DNA: TGTGCCAGCCGACAGGGGAGCTCACCCCTCCACTTT; CDR3 protein: CASRQGSSPLHF
V gene: TRBV19; J gene: TRBJ1-2; D gene: .; clone size: .; CDR3 DNA: TGTGCCAGTAGGCAGTCCTATGGCTACACCTTC; CDR3 protein: CASRQSYGYTF
V gene: TRBV7-3; J gene: TRBJ2-1; D gene: TRBD2; clone size: few; CDR3 DNA: TGTGCCAGCAGCTTGACAGCGGGGGGGTACAATGAGCAGTTCTTC; CDR3 protein: CASSLTAGGYNEQFF
V gene: TRBV5-4; J gene: TRBJ2-7; D gene: .; clone size: once; CDR3 DNA: TGTGCCAGCAGCTTTGGAGTGGTCACCTACGAGCAGTACTTC; CDR3 protein: CASSFGVVTYEQYF
V gene: TRBV9; J gene: TRBJ2-1; D gene: .; clone size: once; CDR3 DNA: TGTGCCAGCAGCGTAGTGGAGACTCCAGCGAGCAATGAGCAGTTCTTC; CDR3 protein: CASSVVETPASNEQFF
V gene: TRBV19; J gene: TRBJ2-5; D gene: .; clone size: few; CDR3 DNA: TGTGCCAGTAGTTCTGCAGGGTGGGAGACCCAGTACTTC; CDR3 protein: CASSSAGWETQYF
V gene: TRBV6-5; J gene: TRBJ2-7; D gene: .; clone size: .; CDR3 DNA: TGTGCCAGCAGTTTGACCACGGGCCGTCCCTACGAGCAGTACTTC; CDR3 protein: CASSLTTGRPYEQYF
V gene: TRBV5-1; J gene: TRBJ2-2; D gene: .; clone size: .; CDR3 DNA: TGCGCCAGCAGCTTGGCCCGCGCAGGGGAGGACACCGGGGAGCTGTTTTTT; CDR3 protein: CASSLARAGEDTGELFF
V gene: TRBV6-5; J gene: TRBJ1-5; D gene: .; clone size: .; CDR3 DNA: TGTGCCAGCAGCCCCGAGGGATATCAGCCCCAGCATTTT; CDR3 protein: CASSPEGYQPQHF
V gene: TRBV30; J gene: TRBJ2-3; D gene: TRBD2; clone size: few; CDR3 DNA: TGTGCCTGGAGTGTAAAGAGGCTAGCGGGGAGGACAGATACGCAGTATTTT; CDR3 protein: CAWSVKRLAGRTDTQYF
V gene: TRBV11-2; J gene: TRBJ1-2; D gene: .; clone size: medium-sized; CDR3 DNA: TGTGCCAGCAGCTTAGCGCCAGTAAAATATACTAACTATGGCTACACCTTC; CDR3 protein: CASSLAPVKYTNYGYTF
V gene: TRBV7-6; J gene: TRBJ2-7; D gene: .; clone size: .; CDR3 DNA: TGTGCCAGCAGCTTAACTGACCGCTTGTACGAGCAGTACTTC; CDR3 protein: CASSLTDRLYEQYF
V gene: TRBV7-9; J gene: TRBJ1-2; D gene: TRBD1; clone size: medium-sized; CDR3 DNA: TGTGCCAGCAGCGACAGGGAGGTCTATGGCTACACCTTC; CDR3 protein: CASSDREVYGYTF
V gene: TRBV15; J gene: TRBJ2-5; D gene: TRBD2; clone size: .; CDR3 DNA: TGTGCCACCAGCGTCACTAGCGGGGGGGGTGAGACCCAGTACTTC; CDR3 protein: CATSVTSGGGETQYF
V gene: TRBV2; J gene: TRBJ2-4; D gene: TRBD1; clone size: .; CDR3 DNA: TGTGCCAGACAGGGGGCCCTAGCCAAAAACATTCAGTACTTC; CDR3 protein: CARQGALAKNIQYF
V gene: TRBV7-8; J gene: TRBJ2-2; D gene: .; clone size: .; CDR3 DNA: TGTGCCAGCAGCTTAGGGGGGTCCCCTAGTACCGGGGAGCTGTTTTTT; CDR3 protein: CASSLGGSPSTGELFF
V gene: TRBV11-3; J gene: TRBJ2-7; D gene: TRBD1; clone size: .; CDR3 DNA: TGTGCCAGCAGCCCCGGGACAGGGAGCCACGAGCAGTACTTC; CDR3 protein: CASSPGTGSHEQYF
V gene: TRBV14; J gene: TRBJ2-3; D gene: TRBD2; clone size: .; CDR3 DNA: TGTGCCAGCAGCCCCTTCGGGTTAGCGGGCGCCACAGATACGCAGTATTTT; CDR3 protein: CASSPFGLAGATDTQYF
V gene: TRBV2; J gene: TRBJ2-7; D gene: .; clone size: few; CDR3 DNA: TGTGCCAGCAGTGGGACCGAGGAATACGAGCAGTACTTC; CDR3 protein: CASSGTEEYEQYF
V gene: TRBV9; J gene: TRBJ2-7; D gene: TRBD2; clone size: .; CDR3 DNA: TGTGCCAGCAGCGTAGATGCGGGGGACGAGCAGTACTTC; CDR3 protein: CASSVDAGDEQYF
V gene: TRBV27; J gene: TRBJ1-6; D gene: TRBD1; clone size: few; CDR3 DNA: TGTGCCAGCAGTTCCCGACAGGGGGCAGGAGGGGCCCTCCACTTT; CDR3 protein: CASSSRQGAGGALHF
V gene: TRBV11-2; J gene: TRBJ2-1; D gene: .; clone size: .; CDR3 DNA: TGTGCCAGCAGCTTAGAAGGTTCAAATGAGCAGTTCTTC; CDR3 protein: CASSLEGSNEQFF
V gene: TRBV4-1; J gene: TRBJ2-7; D gene: .; clone size: once; CDR3 DNA: TGCGCCAGCAGCCAAGATAGCCTCGGGACCTACGAGCAGTACTTC; CDR3 protein: CASSQDSLGTYEQYF
V gene: TRBV5-1; J gene: TRBJ1-2; D gene: .; clone size: few; CDR3 DNA: TGCGCCAGCAGCTTGGCCGAGGAGGTCGGGGGCTACACCTTC; CDR3 protein: CASSLAEEVGGYTF
V gene: TRBV13; J gene: TRBJ2-7; D gene: .; clone size: .; CDR3 DNA: TGCGCCAGCAGCCAGGCGTGGCAGGGCTACGAGCAGTACTTC; CDR3 protein: CASSQAWQGYEQYF
V gene: TRBV14; J gene: TRBJ2-1; D gene: .; clone size: .; CDR3 DNA: TGTGCCAGCAGCCAGGTAACGGCTTTAAGCGGAGAGCAGTTCTTC; CDR3 protein: CASSQVTALSGEQFF
V gene: TRBV19; J gene: TRBJ2-1; D gene: .; clone size: .; CDR3 DNA: TGTGCCAGTAGTCTCCCGGCAGCCTACAATGAGCAGTTCTTC; CDR3 protein: CASSLPAAYNEQFF
V gene: TRBV7-9; J gene: TRBJ1-6; D gene: TRBD1; clone size: few; CDR3 DNA: TGTGCCAGCAGCTTAGGGACAGGGCATTCACCCCTCCACTTT; CDR3 protein: CASSLGTGHSPLHF
V gene: TRBV7-9; J gene: TRBJ2-5; D gene: .; clone size: medium-sized; CDR3 DNA: TGTGCCAGCAGCTTAGTTGGTAGAGGAGAGACCCAGTACTTC; CDR3 protein: CASSLVGRGETQYF
V gene: TRBV7-9; J gene: TRBJ1-2; D gene: .; clone size: .; CDR3 DNA: TGTGCCAGCAGCTTAATAAGCTACTATGGCTACACCTTC; CDR3 protein: CASSLISYYGYTF
V gene: TRBV5-1; J gene: TRBJ2-1; D gene: TRBD2; clone size: .; CDR3 DNA: TGCGCCAGCAGCTTCTCAAGCGGGGGCCATGAGCAGTTCTTC; CDR3 protein: CASSFSSGGHEQFF
V gene: TRBV27; J gene: TRBJ2-2; D gene: .; clone size: .; CDR3 DNA: TGTGCCAGCAGTTTAGGTCCCACGAGCACCGGGGAGCTGTTTTTT; CDR3 protein: CASSLGPTSTGELFF
V gene: TRBV19; J gene: TRBJ2-1; D gene: TRBD2; clone size: .; CDR3 DNA: TGTGCCAGTAGCCCCCTAGCGGGGGGCTATGAGCAGTTCTTC; CDR3 protein: CASSPLAGGYEQFF
V gene: TRBV7-8; J gene: TRBJ1-1; D gene: .; clone size: once; CDR3 DNA: TGTGCCAGCAGCTTAACCCGGATCCCCGGGTGGTCTTTCTTT; CDR3 protein: CASSLTRIPGWSFF
V gene: TRBV5-6; J gene: TRBJ1-5; D gene: .; clone size: .; CDR3 DNA: TGTGCCAGCAGCTTGATAGGTGAATCGGATCAGCCCCAGCATTTT; CDR3 protein: CASSLIGESDQPQHF
V gene: TRBV27; J gene: TRBJ2-7; D gene: .; clone size: large; CDR3 DNA: TGTGCCAGCAGTTTGGGGCTAGGGCTTGCCTACGAGCAGTACTTC; CDR3 protein: CASSLGLGLAYEQYF
V gene: TRBV27; J gene: TRBJ2-5; D gene: .; clone size: .; CDR3 DNA: TGTGCCAGCAGTTTCGGCAGACACCGCCAAGAGACCCAGTACTTC; CDR3 protein: CASSFGRHRQETQYF
V gene: TRBV7-9; J gene: TRBJ2-7; D gene: .; clone size: .; CDR3 DNA: TGTGCCAGCAGCTCGGACTACGTCTCCTACGAGCAGTACTTC; CDR3 protein: CASSSDYVSYEQYF
V gene: TRBV7-2; J gene: TRBJ1-5; D gene: .; clone size: .; CDR3 DNA: TGTGCCAGCAGCCTGGATATCCAGCCCCAGCATTTT; CDR3 protein: CASSLDIQPQHF